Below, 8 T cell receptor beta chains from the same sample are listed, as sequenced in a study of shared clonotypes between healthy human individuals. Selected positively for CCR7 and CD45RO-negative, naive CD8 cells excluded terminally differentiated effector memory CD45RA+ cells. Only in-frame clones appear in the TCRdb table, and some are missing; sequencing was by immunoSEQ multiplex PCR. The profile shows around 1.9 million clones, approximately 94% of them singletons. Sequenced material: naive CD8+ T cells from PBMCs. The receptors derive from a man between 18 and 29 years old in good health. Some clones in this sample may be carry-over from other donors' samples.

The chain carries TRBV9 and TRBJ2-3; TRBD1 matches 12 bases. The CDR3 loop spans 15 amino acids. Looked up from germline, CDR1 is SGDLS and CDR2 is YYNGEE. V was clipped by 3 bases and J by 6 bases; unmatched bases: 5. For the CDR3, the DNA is TGTGCCAGCAGCGAATGGGACAGGGGGCCTGATACGCAGTATTTT. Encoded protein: CASSEWDRGPDTQYF.

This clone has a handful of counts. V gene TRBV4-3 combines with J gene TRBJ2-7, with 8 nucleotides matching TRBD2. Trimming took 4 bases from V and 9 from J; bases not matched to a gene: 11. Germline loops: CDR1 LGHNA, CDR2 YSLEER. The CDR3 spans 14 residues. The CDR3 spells CASSPRAGGRGQYF. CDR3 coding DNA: TGCGCCAGCAGCCCAAGGGCGGGAGGAAGAGGGCAGTACTTC.

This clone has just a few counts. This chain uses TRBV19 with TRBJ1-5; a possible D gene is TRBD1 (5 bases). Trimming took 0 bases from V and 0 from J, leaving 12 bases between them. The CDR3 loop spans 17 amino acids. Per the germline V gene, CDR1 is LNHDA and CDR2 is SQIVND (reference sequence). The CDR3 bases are TGTGCCAGTAGTATAGATGCGGGACTTTATAGCAATCAGCCCCAGCATTTT. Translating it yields CASSIDAGLYSNQPQHF.

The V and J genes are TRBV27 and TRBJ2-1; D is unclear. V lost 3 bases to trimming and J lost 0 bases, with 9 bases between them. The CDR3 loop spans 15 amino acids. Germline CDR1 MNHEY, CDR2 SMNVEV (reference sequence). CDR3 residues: CASSLLESSYNEQFF. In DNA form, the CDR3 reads TGTGCCAGCAGTTTGTTGGAAAGCTCCTACAATGAGCAGTTCTTC.

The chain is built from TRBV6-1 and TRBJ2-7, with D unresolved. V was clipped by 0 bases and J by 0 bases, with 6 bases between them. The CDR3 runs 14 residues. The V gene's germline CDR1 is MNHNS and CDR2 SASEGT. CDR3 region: CASSEALTSYEQYF. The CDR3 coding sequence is TGTGCCAGCAGTGAAGCGCTGACCTCCTACGAGCAGTACTTC.

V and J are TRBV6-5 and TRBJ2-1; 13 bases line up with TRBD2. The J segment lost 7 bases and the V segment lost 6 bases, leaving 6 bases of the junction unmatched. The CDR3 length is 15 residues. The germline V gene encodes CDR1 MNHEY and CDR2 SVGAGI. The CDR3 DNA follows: TGTGCCAGCAGCCGACTAGCGGGAGGCGGGAATGAGCAGTTCTTC. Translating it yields CASSRLAGGGNEQFF.

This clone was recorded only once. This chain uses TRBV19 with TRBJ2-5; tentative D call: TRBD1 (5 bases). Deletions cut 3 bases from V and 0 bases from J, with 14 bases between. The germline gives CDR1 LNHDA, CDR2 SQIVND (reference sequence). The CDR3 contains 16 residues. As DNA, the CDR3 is TGTGCCAGTAGTATGGTTTGGACAACGTACCAAGAGACCCAGTACTTC. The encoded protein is CASSMVWTTYQETQYF.

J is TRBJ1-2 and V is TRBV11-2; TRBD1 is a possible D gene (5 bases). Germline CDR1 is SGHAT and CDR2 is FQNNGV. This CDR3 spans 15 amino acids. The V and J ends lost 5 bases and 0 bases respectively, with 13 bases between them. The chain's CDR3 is CASSTAGRANYGYTF. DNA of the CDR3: TGTGCCAGCAGCACTGCAGGGAGAGCTAACTATGGCTACACCTTC.